The 10 T cell receptor beta chains in this list originate from one sample, sequenced in a study of identical twins (TCRdb year 2016). Libraries were prepared through 5' RACE. Sequencing used an Illumina HiSeq 2000. TCRdb trimmed public reads at Q25 via fastp, called clones via MiXCR and kept in-frame beta chains. Entries that share a CDR3 protein sequence are merged under the most common genes and DNA. Here the sample has roughly 240,000 distinct CDR3 sequences; 6.5% to 9% occur a single time. The ten biggest clones cover over 5% of the sample. This sample was also put to use in a study of yellow fever vaccine responses in identical twins.

The sample taken for sequencing was CD8+ T cells sorted from blood. The receptors shown here come from a young woman in good health.

This clonotype was counted only a few times. The chain has TRBV29-1 and TRBJ2-7; a weak D match, TRBD2 (6 bases). The germline V and J ends were trimmed by 5 bases and 2 bases, with 10 bases remaining between them. There are 12 residues in the CDR3. The V gene's germline CDR1 is SQVTM and CDR2 ANQGSEA. The CDR3 sequence is CSVSWGAYEQYF. CDR3 sequence (DNA): TGCAGCGTTTCGTGGGGGGCCTACGAGCAGTACTTC.

The V gene is TRBV27, the J gene TRBJ2-2; possibly TRBD1 or TRBD2 for D (5 bases each). The CDR3 has 12 residues. CDR1 is MNHEY, CDR2 SMNVEV, per germline (reference sequence). Trimming cost V 5 bases and J 9 bases, with 10 bases left between them. The CDR3 DNA follows: TGTGCCAGCAGTCAGGGACCTCGGGAGCTGTTTTTT. Translated: CASSQGPRELFF.

This chain uses TRBV20-1 with TRBJ2-5; D is perhaps TRBD1 (6 bases). Looked up from germline, CDR1 is DFQATT and CDR2 is SNEGSKA (reference sequence). The V end lost 2 bases, the J end lost 2 bases, and 15 bases lay between the germline ends. This CDR3 has 15 residues. The CDR3 bases are TGCAGTGCTAGACCCCGGGACACCCTTCAAGAGACCCAGTACTTC. This sequence encodes CSARPRDTLQETQYF.

This clonotype has ten or more counts. This rearrangement joins TRBV5-1 to TRBJ2-7; TRBD1 is a possible D gene (6 bases). V was trimmed by 0 bases and J by 3 bases, leaving 16 bases between them. The CDR3 extends over 16 amino acids. Germline V CDR1 and CDR2: SGHRS, YFSETQ. DNA of the CDR3: TGCGCCAGCAGCTTGGGGCAGGGGAGAAATTACTACGAGCAGTACTTC. The encoded protein is CASSLGQGRNYYEQYF.

This clonotype was counted only a few times. V and J are TRBV9 and TRBJ1-3; D gene ambiguous. The CDR3 runs to 16 residues. V dropped 1 base and J dropped 0 bases, with 11 bases sitting between them. Germline V gives CDR1 SGDLS, CDR2 YYNGEE. CDR3 protein: CASSVTTESSGNTIYF. CDR3 nucleotides: TGTGCCAGCAGCGTAACAACAGAAAGCTCTGGAAACACCATATATTTT.

V gene TRBV7-9 combines with J gene TRBJ1-4; tentative D call: TRBD1 (6 bases). Per the germline V gene, CDR1 is SEHNR and CDR2 is FQNEAQ (reference sequence). The V and J ends lost 5 bases and 3 bases respectively, with 13 bases between them. This CDR3 spans 15 amino acids. The CDR3 reads CASSPPAGANEKLFF. In DNA, the CDR3 is TGTGCCAGCAGCCCCCCGGCAGGGGCTAATGAAAAACTGTTTTTT.

This clonotype was picked up a small number of times. The V gene is TRBV5-6, the J gene TRBJ2-3; TRBD2 aligns across 11 bases. Germline V gene lookup returns CDR1 SGHDT and CDR2 YYEEEE. CDR3 length equals 16 residues. The J segment lost 5 bases and the V segment lost 0 bases, leaving 5 bases of the junction unmatched. The CDR3 DNA reads as TGTGCCAGCAGCTTGGTCGGGCTAGCGGGGGGAGATACGCAGTATTTT. It encodes CASSLVGLAGGDTQYF.

This clonotype was recorded at least ten times. This chain links TRBV2 with TRBJ1-1; D ambiguous. Looked up from germline, CDR1 is SNHLY and CDR2 is FYNNEI. Trimming took 7 bases from V and 4 from J, leaving 7 bases between them. The length of the CDR3 is 11 residues. CDR3 amino acids: CASKGSTEAFF. The CDR3 DNA sequence: TGTGCCAGCAAAGGGAGCACTGAAGCTTTCTTT.

This clonotype came up a few times. This rearrangement joins TRBV2 to TRBJ2-3; D uncertain. Germline CDR1 SNHLY, CDR2 FYNNEI. This CDR3 is built from 14 residues. Trimming stripped 3 bases from V and 2 bases from J, with 9 bases between. The CDR3 DNA sequence: TGTGCCAGCAGTGACGGATCAAACACAGATACGCAGTATTTT. Amino acid sequence: CASSDGSNTDTQYF.

As for this clonotype: The junction does not match germline at one end; this may be a read error. V is TRBV28 and J is TRBJ1-5, with a tentative D call TRBD1 (6 bases). CDR1 and CDR2 (germline): MDHEN, SYDVKM. This CDR3 has 15 residues. As DNA, the CDR3 is TGTGCCAGCAGTTCCCGCGGGACACTTTTTCAGTCCCAGCATTTT. This encodes CASSSRGTLFQSQHF. The whole variable domain, remainder taken from reference TRBV28 and TRBJ1-5, is DVKVTQSSRYLVKRTGEKVFLECVQDMDHENMFWYRQDPGLGLRLIYFSYDVKMKEKGDIPEGYSVSREKKERFSLILESASTNQTSMYLCASSSRGTLFQSQHFGDGTRLSIL.